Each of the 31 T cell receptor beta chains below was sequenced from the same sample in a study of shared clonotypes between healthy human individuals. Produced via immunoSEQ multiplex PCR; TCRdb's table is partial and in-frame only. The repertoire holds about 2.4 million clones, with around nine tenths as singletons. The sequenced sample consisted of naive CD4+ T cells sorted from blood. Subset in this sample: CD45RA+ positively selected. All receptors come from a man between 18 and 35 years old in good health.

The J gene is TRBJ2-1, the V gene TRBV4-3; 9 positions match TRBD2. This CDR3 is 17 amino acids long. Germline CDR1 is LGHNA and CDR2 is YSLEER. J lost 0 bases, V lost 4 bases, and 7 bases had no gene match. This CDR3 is CASSRRLAASSYNEQFF. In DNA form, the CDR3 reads TGCGCCAGCAGCCGCCGACTAGCGGCAAGCTCCTACAATGAGCAGTTCTTC.

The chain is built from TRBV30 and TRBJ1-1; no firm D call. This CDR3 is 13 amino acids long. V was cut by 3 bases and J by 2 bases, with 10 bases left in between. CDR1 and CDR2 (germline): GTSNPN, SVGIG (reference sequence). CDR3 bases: TGTGCCTGGAGATTCGAAGCTAACACTGAAGCTTTCTTT. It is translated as CAWRFEANTEAFF.

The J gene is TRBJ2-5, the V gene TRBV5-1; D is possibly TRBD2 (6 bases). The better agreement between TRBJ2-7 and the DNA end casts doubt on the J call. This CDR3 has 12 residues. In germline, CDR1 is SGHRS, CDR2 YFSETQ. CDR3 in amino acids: CASSLAGGEQYF. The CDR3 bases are TGCGCCAGCAGCTTGGCCGGGGGCGAGCAGTACTTC.

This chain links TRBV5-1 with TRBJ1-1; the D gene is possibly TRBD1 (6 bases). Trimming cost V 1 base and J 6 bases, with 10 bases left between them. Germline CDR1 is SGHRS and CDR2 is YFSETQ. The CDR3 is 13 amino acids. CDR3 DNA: TGCGCCAGCAGCTTGACAGGGATCGCTGAAGCTTTCTTT. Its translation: CASSLTGIAEAFF.

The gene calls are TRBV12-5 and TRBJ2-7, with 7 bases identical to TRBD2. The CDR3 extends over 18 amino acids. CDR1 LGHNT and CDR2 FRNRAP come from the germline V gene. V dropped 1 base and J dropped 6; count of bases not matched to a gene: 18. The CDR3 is CASGLAPKGGRGVSEQYF. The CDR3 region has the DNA TGTGCTAGTGGTTTGGCCCCCAAGGGCGGGAGAGGGGTAAGCGAGCAGTACTTC.

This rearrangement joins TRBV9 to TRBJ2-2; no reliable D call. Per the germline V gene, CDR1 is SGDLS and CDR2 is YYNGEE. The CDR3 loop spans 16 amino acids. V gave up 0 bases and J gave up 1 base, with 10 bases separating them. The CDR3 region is CASSVGVSWNTGELFF. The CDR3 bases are TGTGCCAGCAGCGTAGGGGTTAGCTGGAACACCGGGGAGCTGTTTTTT.

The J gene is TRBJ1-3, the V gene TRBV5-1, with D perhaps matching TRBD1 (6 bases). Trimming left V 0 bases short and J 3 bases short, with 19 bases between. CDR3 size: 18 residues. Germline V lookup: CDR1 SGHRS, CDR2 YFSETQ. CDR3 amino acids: CASSLAPSLGGGGNTIYF. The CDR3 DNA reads TGCGCCAGCAGCTTGGCACCCTCCTTAGGAGGGGGTGGAAACACCATATATTTT.

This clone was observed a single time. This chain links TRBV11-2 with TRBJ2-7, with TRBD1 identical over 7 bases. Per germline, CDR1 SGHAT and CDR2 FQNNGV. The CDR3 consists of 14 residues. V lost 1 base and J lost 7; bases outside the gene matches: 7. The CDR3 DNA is TGTGCCAGCAGCTTAGGGGACAGCACTAGAGAGCAGTACTTC. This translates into CASSLGDSTREQYF.

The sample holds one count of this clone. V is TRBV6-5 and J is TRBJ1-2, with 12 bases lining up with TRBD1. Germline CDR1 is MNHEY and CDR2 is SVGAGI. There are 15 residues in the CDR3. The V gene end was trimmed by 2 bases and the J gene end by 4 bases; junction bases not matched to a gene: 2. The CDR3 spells CASSYRDRGPYGYTF. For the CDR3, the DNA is TGTGCCAGCAGTTACCGGGACAGGGGGCCCTATGGCTACACCTTC.

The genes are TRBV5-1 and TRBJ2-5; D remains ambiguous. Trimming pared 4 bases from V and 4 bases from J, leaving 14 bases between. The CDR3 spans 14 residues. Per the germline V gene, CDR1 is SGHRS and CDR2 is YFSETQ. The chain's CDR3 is CASSPPVGRETQYF. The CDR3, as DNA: TGCGCCAGCAGCCCACCAGTTGGGCGAGAGACCCAGTACTTC.

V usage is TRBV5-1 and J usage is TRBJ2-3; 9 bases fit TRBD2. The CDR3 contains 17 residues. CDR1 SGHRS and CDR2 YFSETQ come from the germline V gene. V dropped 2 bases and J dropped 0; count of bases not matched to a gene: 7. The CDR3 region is CASSFKASGVSTDTQYF. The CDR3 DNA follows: TGCGCCAGCAGCTTTAAAGCTAGCGGGGTTAGCACAGATACGCAGTATTTT.

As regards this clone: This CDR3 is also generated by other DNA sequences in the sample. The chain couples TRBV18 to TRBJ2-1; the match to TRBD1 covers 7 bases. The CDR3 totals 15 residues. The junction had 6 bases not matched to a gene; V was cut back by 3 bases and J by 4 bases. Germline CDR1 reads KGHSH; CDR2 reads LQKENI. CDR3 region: CASSPPGQSYNEQFF. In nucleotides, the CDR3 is TGTGCCAGCTCACCTCCGGGACAGAGTTACAATGAGCAGTTCTTC.

The CDR3 DNA reads as TGTGCCAGCAGTCCCACTCCGGGGGGCTCCTACGAGCAGTACTTC. This gives the protein CASSPTPGGSYEQYF. The gene calls are TRBV6-5 and TRBJ2-7; 7 bases agree with TRBD2. With V trimmed by 5 bases and J by 0 bases, 7 bases remained unmatched. This CDR3 has 15 amino acids. Germline assignment: CDR1 MNHEY and CDR2 SVGAGI.

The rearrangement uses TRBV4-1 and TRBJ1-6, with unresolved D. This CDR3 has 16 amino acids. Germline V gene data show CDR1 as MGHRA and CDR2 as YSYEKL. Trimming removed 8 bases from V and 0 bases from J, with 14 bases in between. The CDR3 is CASQPKGLSYNSPLHF. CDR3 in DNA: TGCGCCAGCCAACCAAAGGGCCTCTCCTATAATTCACCCCTCCACTTT.

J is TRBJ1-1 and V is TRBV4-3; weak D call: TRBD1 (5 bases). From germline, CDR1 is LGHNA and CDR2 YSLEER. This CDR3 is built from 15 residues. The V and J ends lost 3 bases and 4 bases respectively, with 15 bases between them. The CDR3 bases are TGCGCCAGCAGCCATACCGCAGGGCAGGGCACTGAAGCTTTCTTT. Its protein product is CASSHTAGQGTEAFF.

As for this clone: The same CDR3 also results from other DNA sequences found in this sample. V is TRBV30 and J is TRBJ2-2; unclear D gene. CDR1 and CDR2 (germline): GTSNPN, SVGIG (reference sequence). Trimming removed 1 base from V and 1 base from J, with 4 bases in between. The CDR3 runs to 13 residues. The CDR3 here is CAWSGGNTGELFF. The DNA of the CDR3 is TGTGCCTGGAGTGGGGGGAACACCGGGGAGCTGTTTTTT.

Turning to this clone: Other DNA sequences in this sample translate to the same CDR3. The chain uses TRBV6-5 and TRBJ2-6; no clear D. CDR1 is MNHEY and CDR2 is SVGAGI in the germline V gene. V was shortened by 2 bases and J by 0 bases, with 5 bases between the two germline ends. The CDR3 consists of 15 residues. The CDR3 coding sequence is TGTGCCAGCAGTTACCAAGGCTCTGGGGCCAACGTCCTGACTTTC. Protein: CASSYQGSGANVLTF.

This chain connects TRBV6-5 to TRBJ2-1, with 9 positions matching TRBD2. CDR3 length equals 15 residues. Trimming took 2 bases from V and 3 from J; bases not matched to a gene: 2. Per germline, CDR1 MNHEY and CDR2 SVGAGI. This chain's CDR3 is CASSYVAGDYNEQFF. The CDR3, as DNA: TGTGCCAGCAGTTACGTAGCGGGGGACTACAATGAGCAGTTCTTC.

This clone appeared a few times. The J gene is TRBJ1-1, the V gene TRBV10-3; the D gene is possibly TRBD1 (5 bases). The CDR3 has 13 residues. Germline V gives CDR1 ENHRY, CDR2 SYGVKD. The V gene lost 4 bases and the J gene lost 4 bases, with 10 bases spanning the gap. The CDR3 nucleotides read TGTGCCATCAGTGGTAGAGGGGTCACTGAAGCTTTCTTT. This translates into CAISGRGVTEAFF.

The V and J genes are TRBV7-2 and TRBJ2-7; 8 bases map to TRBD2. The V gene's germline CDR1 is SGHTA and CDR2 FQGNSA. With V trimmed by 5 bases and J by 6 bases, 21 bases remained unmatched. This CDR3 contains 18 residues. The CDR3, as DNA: TGTGCCAGCAGCCAAGCCGGGATAGGAGAAAGCGGGAGTCGCGAGCAGTACTTC. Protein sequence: CASSQAGIGESGSREQYF.

The CDR3 coding sequence is TGCAGCTCCTCGCCGGGACAGGCTATAGATACGCAGTATTTT. Protein product: CSSSPGQAIDTQYF. The genes are TRBV29-1 and TRBJ2-3, with 8 bases fitting TRBD1. The germline V gene has CDR1 SQVTM and CDR2 ANQGSEA. Trimming at V came to 8 bases and at J to 5 bases, leaving 12 bases not matched to a gene. The CDR3 covers 14 residues.

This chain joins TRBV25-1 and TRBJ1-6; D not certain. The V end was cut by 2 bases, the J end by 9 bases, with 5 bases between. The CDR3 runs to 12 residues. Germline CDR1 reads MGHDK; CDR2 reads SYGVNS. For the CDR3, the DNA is TGTGCCAGCAGTGAAGGGCGTTCACCCCTCCACTTT. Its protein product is CASSEGRSPLHF.

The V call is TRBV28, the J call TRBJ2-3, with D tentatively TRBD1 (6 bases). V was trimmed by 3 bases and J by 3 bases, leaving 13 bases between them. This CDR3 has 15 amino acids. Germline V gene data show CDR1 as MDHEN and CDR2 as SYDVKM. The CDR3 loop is CASSFWEQGTDTQYF. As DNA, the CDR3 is TGTGCCAGCAGTTTTTGGGAACAGGGAACAGATACGCAGTATTTT.

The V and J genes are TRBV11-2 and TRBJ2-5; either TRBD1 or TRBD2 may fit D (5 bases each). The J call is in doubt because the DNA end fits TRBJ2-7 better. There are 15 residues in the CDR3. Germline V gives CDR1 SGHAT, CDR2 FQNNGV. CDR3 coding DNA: TGTGCCAGCAGCCTCAGAGGGGATCTAGGCTACGAGCAGTACTTC. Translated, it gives CASSLRGDLGYEQYF.

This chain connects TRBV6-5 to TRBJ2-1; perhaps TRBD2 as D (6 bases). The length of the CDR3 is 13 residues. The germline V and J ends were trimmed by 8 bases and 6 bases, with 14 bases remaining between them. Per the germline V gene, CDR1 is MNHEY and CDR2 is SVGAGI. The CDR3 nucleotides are TGTGCCAGCGGTCGGGACTTGAGCAATGAGCAGTTCTTC. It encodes CASGRDLSNEQFF.

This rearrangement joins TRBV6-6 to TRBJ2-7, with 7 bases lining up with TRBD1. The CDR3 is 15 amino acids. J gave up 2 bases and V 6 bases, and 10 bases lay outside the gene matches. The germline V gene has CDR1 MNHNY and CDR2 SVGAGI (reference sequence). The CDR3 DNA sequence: TGTGCCAGCAGGAACGGTGGGACAGCAGCCTACGAGCAGTACTTC. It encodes CASRNGGTAAYEQYF.

The CDR3 nucleotides are TGTGCCAGTAGTATGGGTCGGGGGAACAATGAAAAACTGTTTTTT. This codes for CASSMGRGNNEKLFF. V is TRBV19 and J is TRBJ1-4, with D possibly being TRBD1 (5 bases). The germline V gene encodes CDR1 LNHDA and CDR2 SQIVND (reference sequence). V lost 3 bases and J lost 5, with 13 bases in between. The length of the CDR3 is 15 residues.

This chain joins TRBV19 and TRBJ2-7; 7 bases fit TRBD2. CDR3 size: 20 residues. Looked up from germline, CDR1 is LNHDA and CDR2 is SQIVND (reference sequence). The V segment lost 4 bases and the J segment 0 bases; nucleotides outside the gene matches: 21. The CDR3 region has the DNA TGTGCCAGTAGTACCATTCTAGCGGCAGGGCTACAAACGAGCTCCTACGAGCAGTACTTC. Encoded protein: CASSTILAAGLQTSSYEQYF.

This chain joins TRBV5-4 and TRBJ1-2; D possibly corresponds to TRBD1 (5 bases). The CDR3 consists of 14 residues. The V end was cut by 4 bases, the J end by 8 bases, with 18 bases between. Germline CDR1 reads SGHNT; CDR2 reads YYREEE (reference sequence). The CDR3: CASSDRGGGRGYTF. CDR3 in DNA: TGTGCCAGCAGCGACCGGGGGGGAGGGAGAGGCTACACCTTC.

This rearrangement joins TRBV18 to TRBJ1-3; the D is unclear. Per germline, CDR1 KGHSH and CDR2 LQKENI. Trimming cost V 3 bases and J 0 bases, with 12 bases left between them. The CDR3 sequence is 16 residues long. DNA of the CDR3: TGTGCCAGCTCACCGTTGGCCCGTCCCTCTGGAAACACCATATATTTT. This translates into CASSPLARPSGNTIYF. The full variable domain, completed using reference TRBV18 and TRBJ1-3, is NAGVMQNPRHLVRRRGQEARLRCSPMKGHSHVYWYRQLPEEGLKFMVYLQKENIIDESGMPKERFSAEFPKEGPSILRIQQVVRGDSAAYFCASSPLARPSGNTIYFGEGSWLTVV.

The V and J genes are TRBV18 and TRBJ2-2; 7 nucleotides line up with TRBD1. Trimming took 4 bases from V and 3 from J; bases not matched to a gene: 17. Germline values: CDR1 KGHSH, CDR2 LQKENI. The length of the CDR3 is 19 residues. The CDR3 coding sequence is TGTGCCAGCTCACACTTTCTATCAGCGACAGGGCGGGACACCGGGGAGCTGTTTTTT. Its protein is CASSHFLSATGRDTGELFF.